The 20 T cell receptor beta chains in this list originate from one sample, sequenced in a study of CD8 T cells in ankylosing spondylitis (dated by TCRdb to 2016 to 2017). Study-level results and caveats: Blood from ankylosing spondylitis patients appeared to be characterized by a TCR beta motif made up of under ten highly homologous amino acid variants.

The library was made by 5' RACE. The listed sequencing device is Illumina HiSeq 2500. TCRdb applied fastp at Q25 and MiXCR to the public reads, then kept only in-frame beta chains. Rows are unified per CDR3 protein, each entry keeping the most common DNA and genes. The sample table contains 330,000 or so distinct CDR3 sequences; only one count was recorded for 6.5% to 10% of them. 14% to 15% of the sample rests with the top ten. Their cognate antigens are unknown. Sequencing used blood, either unsorted or a sorted T cell fraction (not recorded which). The receptors were gathered from a male donor with ankylosing spondylitis.

V usage is TRBV7-9 and J usage is TRBJ2-1; the match to TRBD2 covers 13 bases. Germline trimming cut 5 bases from V and 6 bases from J; bases unmatched to any gene: 7. The CDR3 consists of 16 residues. Germline values: CDR1 SEHNR, CDR2 FQNEAQ (reference sequence). The CDR3 DNA reads as TGTGCCAGCAGCCCAGAGGGACTAGCGGGGTTCAATGAGCAGTTCTTC. Translated: CASSPEGLAGFNEQFF. The entire variable domain, with the rest obtained from reference TRBV7-9 and TRBJ2-1, is as follows: DTGVSQNPRHKITKRGQNVTFRCDPISEHNRLYWYRQTLGQGPEFLTYFQNEAQLEKSRLLSDRFSAERPKGSFSTLEIQRTEQGDSAMYLCASSPEGLAGFNEQFFGPGTRLTVL.

This clonotype was counted only a few times. This sequence joins TRBV6-5 and TRBJ2-7; no firm D call. The germline gives CDR1 MNHEY, CDR2 SVGAGI. This CDR3 comprises 14 residues. The germline V and J ends were trimmed by 2 bases and 0 bases, with 8 bases remaining between them. CDR3 residues: CASSYERSSYEQYF. CDR3 sequence (DNA): TGTGCCAGCAGTTACGAGCGTAGCTCCTACGAGCAGTACTTC.

This clonotype showed up just a few times. V and J are TRBV29-1 and TRBJ2-3; weak D call: TRBD2 (5 bases). Germline CDR1 reads SQVTM; CDR2 reads ANQGSEA. CDR3 size: 16 residues. The V gene lost 6 bases and the J gene lost 0 bases, with 19 bases spanning the gap. The CDR3 region has the DNA TGCAGCGTCCGATTATTAGCGCCCCGAAGCACAGATACGCAGTATTTT. It specifies CSVRLLAPRSTDTQYF.

The chain recombines TRBV18 with TRBJ2-3; the D gene is possibly TRBD2 (5 bases). The germline V and J ends were trimmed by 3 bases and 3 bases, with 10 bases remaining between them. Germline V lookup: CDR1 KGHSH, CDR2 LQKENI. The CDR3 extends over 14 amino acids. The chain's CDR3 is CASSPGVRTDTQYF. As DNA, the CDR3 is TGTGCCAGCTCACCGGGAGTGAGGACAGATACGCAGTATTTT.

The genes are TRBV27 and TRBJ1-4, with 12 nucleotides matching TRBD1. J lost 6 bases, V lost 4 bases, and 6 bases had no gene match. The germline V gene has CDR1 MNHEY and CDR2 SMNVEV (reference sequence). The CDR3 is made up of 16 amino acids. The CDR3 coding sequence is TGTGCCAGCAGTTCTCGGGACAGGGGGCGATATGAAAAACTGTTTTTT. This encodes CASSSRDRGRYEKLFF.

This clonotype was seen a handful of times. The V gene is TRBV6-5, the J gene TRBJ2-7; 8 nucleotides line up with TRBD1. V shed 0 bases and J 6 bases; nucleotides not matched to a gene: 4. In germline, CDR1 is MNHEY, CDR2 SVGAGI. This CDR3 region has 14 residues. CDR3 loop: CASSYSRQGSEQYF. The CDR3 DNA reads TGTGCCAGCAGTTACTCGAGACAGGGGAGCGAGCAGTACTTC.

V is TRBV29-1 and J is TRBJ2-1; 13 positions match TRBD2. The CDR3 length is 12 residues. Germline V lookup: CDR1 SQVTM, CDR2 ANQGSEA. The ends lost 5 bases at V and 15 bases at J; junction bases unmatched: 7. DNA for the CDR3: TGCAGCGTTCGACTAGCGGGAGGCTCCCCGTTCTTC. Translated: CSVRLAGGSPFF.

This clonotype was picked up a small number of times. The chain couples TRBV24-1 to TRBJ2-1, with 13 positions matching TRBD2. This CDR3 has 16 residues. The V gene's germline CDR1 is KGHDR and CDR2 SFDVKD. The V and J ends lost 3 bases and 7 bases, in that order; junction bases with no gene match: 5. CDR3 sequence: CATSDPTSGRENEQFF. The CDR3 DNA follows: TGTGCCACCAGTGATCCCACTAGCGGGAGGGAAAATGAGCAGTTCTTC.

This clonotype was seen a single time. V and J are TRBV2 and TRBJ2-3, with D maybe TRBD1 (6 bases). The CDR3 spans 14 residues. The V and J ends lost 8 bases and 9 bases respectively, with 21 bases between them. CDR1 and CDR2 from the germline V gene are SNHLY and FYNNEI. This chain's CDR3 is CASRRTVSRGTQYF. The CDR3 nucleotides are TGTGCCAGCCGTCGGACTGTAAGCAGGGGAACGCAGTATTTT.

This clonotype was detected only a few times. V and J are TRBV2 and TRBJ2-7, with 14 bases lining up with TRBD2. The V gene's germline CDR1 is SNHLY and CDR2 FYNNEI. The V segment lost 6 bases and the J segment 5 bases; nucleotides outside the gene matches: 6. This CDR3 contains 15 residues. CDR3 nucleotide sequence: TGTGCCAGCAGCCGACTAGCGGGAGGGCCAAACGAGCAGTACTTC. As protein: CASSRLAGGPNEQYF.

The chain recombines TRBV20-1 with TRBJ2-1; possibly TRBD1 or TRBD2 for D (5 bases each). CDR1 DFQATT and CDR2 SNEGSKA come from the germline V gene (reference sequence). Trimming removed 5 bases at V and 2 bases at J, with 16 bases between. This CDR3 is built from 15 residues. CDR3 nucleotide sequence: TGCAGTGCTGAGAGGGACGACGCAACCTACAATGAGCAGTTCTTC. Translation: CSAERDDATYNEQFF.

This clonotype occurred many times. This chain uses TRBV9 with TRBJ2-3, with 9 positions matching TRBD2. The CDR3 is made up of 16 amino acids. CDR1 is SGDLS and CDR2 is YYNGEE in the germline V gene. The ends lost 2 bases at V and 0 bases at J; junction bases unmatched: 4. The DNA for the CDR3 is TGTGCCAGCAGCGTTAGCGGGAGAATCAGCACAGATACGCAGTATTTT. Encoded protein: CASSVSGRISTDTQYF.

The CDR3 spells CASSQDTAANYGYTF. The CDR3, as DNA: TGTGCCAGCAGCCAAGATACGGCAGCCAACTATGGCTACACCTTC. This chain connects TRBV3-1 to TRBJ1-2; D ambiguous. CDR1 and CDR2 (germline): LGHDT, YNNKEL (reference sequence). The V and J ends lost 0 bases and 2 bases respectively, with 10 bases between them. The CDR3 contains 15 residues.

The V gene is TRBV20-1, the J gene TRBJ2-7, with TRBD2 matching over 14 bases. The CDR3 has 16 residues. Germline V lookup: CDR1 DFQATT, CDR2 SNEGSKA (reference sequence). Trimming took 3 bases from V and 1 from J; bases not matched to a gene: 5. This CDR3 is CSARGTSGSGSYEQYF. In nucleotides, the CDR3 is TGCAGTGCTAGGGGGACTAGCGGGAGTGGGTCCTACGAGCAGTACTTC.

This clonotype was recorded many times. The chain is built from TRBV28 and TRBJ2-1, with 8 bases aligning to TRBD2. CDR3 size: 17 residues. Germline V CDR1 and CDR2: MDHEN, SYDVKM. Trimming removed 4 bases from V and 4 bases from J; junction bases left unmatched: 12. The CDR3 reads CASSYYSSGRVYNEQFF. In nucleotides, the CDR3 is TGTGCCAGCAGTTACTATAGCTCCGGGAGGGTTTACAATGAGCAGTTCTTC.

V usage is TRBV7-2 and J usage is TRBJ1-5; perhaps TRBD1 as D (6 bases). Between the trimmed V and J ends, which lost 1 base and 9 bases, there was a span of 16 bases. The CDR3 length is 15 residues. CDR1 SGHTA and CDR2 FQGNSA come from the germline V gene. The CDR3 spells CASSLGIGGPLPQHF. CDR3 DNA sequence: TGTGCCAGCAGCTTAGGGATTGGGGGGCCCCTGCCCCAGCATTTT.

This chain uses TRBV7-9 with TRBJ2-3; TRBD1 matches 10 bases. With 6 bases clipped from V and 2 bases from J, the junction kept 5 bases outside the gene matches. CDR3 size: 15 residues. Germline V lookup: CDR1 SEHNR, CDR2 FQNEAQ (reference sequence). The CDR3 DNA reads TGTGCCAGCAGACCGGGACAGGGGAACACAGATACGCAGTATTTT. Its translation: CASRPGQGNTDTQYF.

The rearrangement uses TRBV29-1 and TRBJ1-6, with 9 positions matching TRBD1. The germline V gene has CDR1 SQVTM and CDR2 ANQGSEA. The J segment lost 12 bases and the V segment lost 4 bases, leaving 7 bases of the junction unmatched. This CDR3 has 13 residues. The DNA of the CDR3 is TGCAGCGTTGGACAGGGGGTGGGGGGACCCCTCCACTTT. Translated, it gives CSVGQGVGGPLHF.

This clonotype was recorded a few times. The CDR3 nucleotides are TGTGCCAGCAGTTTAGGGTTCGGGGGATTGGAGGAGCAGTACTTC. Its protein product is CASSLGFGGLEEQYF. This chain joins TRBV12-3 or TRBV12-4 and TRBJ2-7, with D perhaps matching TRBD2 (6 bases). Trimming shortened V by 1 base and J by 7 bases, and 17 bases separated the two germline ends. The length of the CDR3 is 15 residues.

This clonotype came up a few times. The CDR3 is CSVAGGGSGSYNEQFF. As DNA, the CDR3 is TGCAGCGTCGCTGGCGGCGGGAGCGGATCCTACAATGAGCAGTTCTTC. The chain has TRBV29-1 and TRBJ2-1; 7 bases are shared with TRBD2. Germline assignment: CDR1 SQVTM and CDR2 ANQGSEA. CDR3 size: 16 residues. Germline trimming cut 6 bases from V and 1 base from J; bases unmatched to any gene: 12.